The rows below give T cell receptor beta chains drawn from one sample of a study of PD-1 blockade in classical Hodgkin lymphoma. Repertoires were generated with immunoSEQ multiplex PCR, while TCRdb's copy carries only in-frame clones and drops some. The sample has 6,500 to 8,000 clones, 86% seen once. The material was CD4+ T cells from blood, obtained at baseline. The receptors were gathered from a human donor with classical Hodgkin lymphoma. The CDR3 runs from the conserved cysteine through the conserved F or W. The D gene is left open where the match is weak. Clone size is not always given. Where it is, it says once, few, many or a class for expanded clones.

TRBD2,TRBV29-1,TRBJ2-1,NA,TGCAGCGTTCAGGCGAACTTCCGGGACTACTACAATGAGCAGTTCTTC,CSVQANFRDYYNEQFF
NA,TRBV5-4,TRBJ2-7,NA,TGTGCCAGCAGCTTGGCCGGGGGAGAATCCTACGAGCAGTACTTC,CASSLAGGESYEQYF
NA,TRBV28,TRBJ1-4,NA,TGTGCCAGCAGTTTATCCCGGACCCTTAATGAAAAACTGTTTTTT,CASSLSRTLNEKLFF
NA,TRBV28,TRBJ1-5,NA,TGTGCCAGCAGTTTATTCGGAGGTTATGGACCTGGGAATCAGCCCCAGCATTTT,CASSLFGGYGPGNQPQHF
NA,TRBV27,TRBJ2-1,few,TGTGCCAGCAGCTGGAACTACAATGAGCAGTTCTTC,CASSWNYNEQFF
TRBD2,TRBV6-5,TRBJ2-5,NA,TGTGCCAGCAGTTGGACTAGCGGGGGACAGGGGACCCAGTACTTC,CASSWTSGGQGTQYF
NA,TRBV6-6,TRBJ1-5,NA,TGTGCCAGTTCCAGACAGCGCAATCAGCCCCAGCATTTT,CASSRQRNQPQHF
NA,TRBV19,TRBJ2-4,NA,TGTGCCAGTAGTATAACACCCCGGGCCCGGGGTGGGAACATTCAGTACTTC,CASSITPRARGGNIQYF
TRBD1,TRBV29-1,TRBJ2-3,NA,TGCAGCGTTCGACAGGGGGCTGATGGTACGCAGTATTTT,CSVRQGADGTQYF
NA,TRBV7-2,TRBJ2-1,few,TGTGCCAGCAGCCAACTACAGGGATTTGAGCAGTTCTTC,CASSQLQGFEQFF
NA,TRBV21-1,TRBJ1-1,once,TGTGCCAGCAGCATCGCGTTAATTCGCACTGAAGCTTTCTTT,CASSIALIRTEAFF
TRBD1,TRBV27,TRBJ2-2,NA,TGTGCCAGCAGTGGTTGGGCGACAGGGGTTGCCACCGGGGAGCTGTTTTTT,CASSGWATGVATGELFF
NA,TRBV28,TRBJ1-2,NA,TGTGCCAGCAGTACCCGAGCCCGGGGGCTTGGCTACACCTTC,CASSTRARGLGYTF
NA,TRBV28,TRBJ1-6,NA,TGTGCCAGCAGTTTGGGGGGGGTGAGCTCCTATAATTCACCCCTCCACTTT,CASSLGGVSSYNSPLHF
TRBD2,TRBV5-4,TRBJ2-3,NA,TGTGCCAGCAGCCGATGGACTAGCGGCACAGATACGCAGTATTTT,CASSRWTSGTDTQYF
NA,TRBV5-3,TRBJ2-5,NA,TGTGCCAAAGTTACTTTAAAGGAAGGGAGGGAGACCCAGTACTTC,CAKVTLKEGRETQYF
NA,TRBV6-1,TRBJ1-1,NA,TGTGCCGCCCGGGGGCGGATGAACACTGAAGCTTTCTTT,CAARGRMNTEAFF
NA,TRBV10-3,TRBJ1-1,NA,TGTGCCATCAGTGAGTATTCCGGGACGGGAGCTTTCTTT,CAISEYSGTGAFF
NA,TRBV7-3,TRBJ2-7,NA,TGTGCCAGCAGCCGAGGGCGGGCCTACGAGCAGTACTTC,CASSRGRAYEQYF
NA,TRBV15,TRBJ1-5,NA,TGTGCCACCAGCAGAGATCAAGGTCAGCCCCAGCATTTT,CATSRDQGQPQHF
NA,TRBV6-1,TRBJ1-5,NA,TGTGCCAGTTCGTATAGACAGTACAATCAGCCCCAGCATTTT,CASSYRQYNQPQHF
NA,TRBV7-6,TRBJ2-3,NA,TGTGCCAGCAGCTTAGACGAGGGGTTGAGCACAGATACGCAGTATTTT,CASSLDEGLSTDTQYF
TRBD1,TRBV5-4,TRBJ2-5,once,TGTGCCAGCAGCCGAGACAGGGATGAGACCCAGTACTTC,CASSRDRDETQYF
TRBD1,TRBV5-1,TRBJ1-1,once,TGCGCCAGCAGCTTAACCGGGACAGGGGTAGCTTTCTTT,CASSLTGTGVAFF
NA,TRBV5-1,TRBJ2-1,once,TGCGCCAGCAGCTTTCAGGGAGGTGGTGATGAGCAGTTCTTC,CASSFQGGGDEQFF